Sequencing of this T cell receptor beta chain was carried out in a study of CXCR3-negative and CXCR3-positive naive CD8 T cells (dated 2019 in TCRdb). For context, the study as a whole: In total, some 140 million TRB reads were obtained, which works out to roughly 1.5 +/- 0.3 million reads per library. Diversity and physicochemical repertoire analyses covered approximately 10 donors pooled from two independent experiments. TRBV-TRBJ cluster analysis included naive subsets from a handful of donors and memory cells from 3 donors.

What the work shows at the level of the full study, not this receptor alone: Because surface CD5, which is linked to self-reactivity in mice, was comparable between the naive subsets, TCR interaction strength was also inferred from TRB CDR3 physicochemical properties. Comparably high repertoire diversity was found in both naive subsets, whereas much lower repertoire diversity was found in memory CD8+ T cells. TRB CDR3s from CXCR3-positive naive cells showed higher hydrophobicity (lower Kidera factor 4), lower energy, and higher strength and volume indices than CXCR3-negative naive cells. Naive CXCR3-negative and CXCR3-positive cells from the same donor showed similar TRBV-TRBJ usage, whereas memory cells showed distinct patterns. CXCR3 expression partially decreased after cryopreservation, so most assays used freshly isolated PBMCs.

For each CD8+ T cell subset, flow sorting was done in triplicate, and about 300,000 cells per subset went directly into RLT lysis buffer. Naive CD8+ T cells were defined stringently as CD45RO-CCR7+CD27+CD95- to exclude memory contaminants. Peripheral blood mononuclear cells were isolated from buffy coats by standard density gradient centrifugation. A FACSAria III was used to flow-sort naive CD8+ T cells into CXCR3-negative and CXCR3-positive populations. An RNeasy Mini Kit was used to extract total RNA from the sorted cells. Concerning this clonotype: Its cognate antigen has yet to be identified.

Taken from cysteine to phenylalanine, the CDR3 has 14 residues. Only the protein sequence is given. CDR1 and CDR2 (MNHEY, SVGAGI) derive from the germline V gene. Sequencing was performed on a NextSeq 550. The Human TCR Profiling Kit (MiLaboratory) was used to make UMI-labeled 5' RACE TRB cDNA libraries. cDNA synthesis used the entire amount of extracted RNA, and PCR amplification then used the entire amount of cDNA produced. Libraries were prepared in parallel using an identical number of PCR cycles. The authors' pipeline ran thus. MIGEC and MiXCR extracted about 50,000 +/- 10,000 unique UMI-labeled TRB cDNA molecules per library, requiring at least two reads per UMI. Each library averaged about 38,000 +/- 11,000 functional in-frame TRB CDR3 nucleotide clonotypes without stop codons. After each sample was downsampled to 5000 UMI-labeled TRB molecules, VDJtools was used to calculate diversity metrics such as normalized Shannon-Wiener and Chao1. VDJtools was used to calculate clonotype-size-weighted physicochemical properties of the central five CDR3 residues, namely interaction energy, strength, volume and Kidera factor 4. TCRdb reanalyzed the reads, keeping one entry per CDR3 protein sequence and omitting DNA. The V and J calls and clone size come from TCRdb's table, not from the authors' own analysis. The sample table records 100,000 or so distinct CDR3 sequences. Approximately 0.4% of the sample rests with the top ten.

The clonotype was recovered from a human donor in good health. Some clones in this sample may be carry-over from other donors' samples. This receptor chain uses TRBV6-5 and TRBJ1-2; lacking DNA, the TRBD1 call made by TCRdb goes unchecked. Sample: naive CXCR3+ CD8+ T cells from blood. According to the study, the label for this sample's cell subset or site signals: CD45RO-CCR7+CD27+CD95- naive CD8+ T cells expressing CXCR3 (TNR3+). Here the CDR3 is given as CASSYSTGGYGYTF.